This is a list of T cell receptor beta chains from one sample in a study of cytomegalovirus exposure and HLA in healthy donors. Libraries were prepared by immunoSEQ multiplex PCR; TCRdb keeps only in-frame clonotypes and omits some of them. Of roughly 140,000 clones listed, approximately 80% were seen once; the top ten hold approximately 5.7%. Sequenced material: PBMCs. The receptors were sampled from a man aged 25-40 years in good health and CMV-seropositive. The CDR3 runs from the conserved cysteine through the conserved F or W. D genes are given only for firm matches.

d_call,v_call,j_call,cdr3_aa
-,TRBV28,TRBJ1-5,CASSFGRGYSNQPQHF
TRBD1,TRBV6-5,TRBJ1-1,CASSYGTGAGEAFF
-,TRBV6-5,TRBJ1-2,CASSPVGGNYGYTF
TRBD2,TRBV7-9,TRBJ2-1,CASSLAPPGTRRGEQFF
-,TRBV7-9,TRBJ1-5,CASSPGGVLGPQHF
-,TRBV5-1,TRBJ1-4,CASSTGGSNEKLFF
-,TRBV6-4,TRBJ1-1,CASSSNTEAFF
-,TRBV19,TRBJ1-1,CASSVARGLGRAFF
-,TRBV7-9,-,CASSLGQGWINEQYF
-,TRBV28,TRBJ1-1,CASTLNIGQPHTEAFF
-,TRBV5-4,TRBJ1-1,CASSLGSGTEAFF
-,TRBV28,TRBJ1-3,CASSLSSLLGNTIYF
TRBD1,TRBV28,TRBJ2-2,CASSSPGQGTLGELFF
TRBD2,TRBV4-1,TRBJ2-5,CASSQGFLAVGAQYF
-,TRBV18,TRBJ1-1,CASSPGQAGANTEAFF
-,TRBV2,TRBJ2-1,CASSVNRYNEQFF
-,TRBV5-1,TRBJ2-7,CASSHPGAALYEQYF
-,TRBV27,TRBJ2-1,CASSSLRGSYNEQFF
-,TRBV30,TRBJ2-7,CAWSVHTSVSYEQYF
-,TRBV2,TRBJ1-1,CASSAQGGTEAFF
TRBD2,TRBV11-2,TRBJ2-4,CASSLELAGGNIQYF
-,TRBV10-3,TRBJ2-7,CAISESMRDREQYF
TRBD1,TRBV27,TRBJ1-4,CASTTLDRGREKLFF
-,TRBV2,TRBJ1-4,CASSRQSNEKLFF
-,TRBV7-9,TRBJ2-7,CSSSLVFSYEQYF
TRBD2,TRBV28,TRBJ2-5,CASSWTSGGETQYF
TRBD1,TRBV10-1,TRBJ2-7,CANRGQGRAYEQYF
TRBD2,TRBV28,TRBJ2-7,CASSLLAGGGEQYF
-,TRBV7-8,TRBJ2-1,CASSLVPAEQFF
-,TRBV6-5,TRBJ1-2,CASADSHNYGYTF
-,TRBV7-9,TRBJ1-2,CASSLVAANYGYTF
-,TRBV18,TRBJ2-2,CASSPITYANTGELFF
-,TRBV28,TRBJ2-3,CASSPIRTDTQYF
TRBD2,TRBV27,TRBJ2-1,CASSLNGGAYNEQFF
TRBD1,TRBV5-4,TRBJ2-5,CASSNGQELQYF
TRBD1,TRBV6-5,TRBJ1-3,CASSLTGVGNTIYF
TRBD1,TRBV6-1,TRBJ2-7,CASIWGGTGGEQYF
TRBD2,TRBV10-1,TRBJ2-2,CPEGGTSGLNTGELFF
TRBD2,TRBV7-2,TRBJ2-3,CASSIGASGAYSQYF
-,TRBV2,TRBJ1-1,CASTTQAMNTEAFF
-,TRBV10-3,TRBJ2-3,CAISEAVGGLTDTQYF
-,TRBV5-1,TRBJ2-3,CASSSYRQVTDTQYF
TRBD2,TRBV7-2,TRBJ2-2,CASSLGLAGIGELFF
TRBD1,TRBV7-8,TRBJ2-7,CASSLVQRGPYEQYF
-,TRBV5-1,TRBJ1-1,CASSAGSERNTEAFF
-,TRBV30,TRBJ2-7,CAWSVLGYEQYF
TRBD2,TRBV4-1,TRBJ2-3,CASSLAGGPASTDTQYF
-,TRBV28,TRBJ1-2,CASSSRVRSGGYTF
TRBD1,TRBV11-2,TRBJ1-1,CASSLRFGTVTEAFF
-,TRBV2,TRBJ2-3,CASSRQARSTDTQYF
TRBD2,TRBV7-9,TRBJ2-1,CASSFTSGEYNEQFF
-,TRBV2,TRBJ2-7,CASRGATYEQYF
-,TRBV5-5,TRBJ2-5,CASSLDPLETQYF
TRBD1,TRBV29-1,TRBJ2-4,CSVKPGQGVDIQYF